The present T cell receptor (beta chain) was sequenced within a study of cytomegalovirus exposure and HLA in healthy donors. Study-wide background: The early release's HLA-typed donors yielded 78 million or so unique TCRs. Regarding the study as a whole: Donor immune exposure was known only as CMV serostatus. Productive status was seen about 87% or about 30% of the time for most TCR beta V segments in an earlier analysis.

Germline trimming cut 11 bases from V and 5 bases from J; bases unmatched to any gene: 11. The CDR3 extends over 15 amino acids. Germline CDR1 reads LNHDA; CDR2 reads SQIVND (reference sequence). The PCR had 60 Vbeta and 13 Jbeta primers. Assay used: immunoSEQ multiplex PCR; TCRdb lists only in-frame clones, some missing. The repertoire holds approximately 110,000 clones, about 76% seen once, with roughly 13% in the top ten. Worth noting for this clone: Its antigen is not known.

The chain carries TRBV19 and TRBJ2-2; TRBD2 matches at 10 bases. The specimen was PBMCs. This sequence originates from an older woman in good health and CMV-seropositive. CDR3 amino acids: CASKGAGGRTGELFF. CDR3 DNA sequence: TGTGCCTCGAAGGGAGCGGGAGGGCGTACCGGGGAGCTGTTTTTT.